Each of the 20 T cell receptor beta chains below was sequenced from the same sample in a study of cytomegalovirus exposure and HLA in healthy donors. PCR was performed using 60 Vbeta and 13 Jbeta primers. Sequencing used immunoSEQ multiplex PCR; TCRdb keeps in-frame clones, though not all of them. The repertoire holds over 150,000 clones, with roughly 80% as singletons. The sample was PBMCs. The receptors come from a man in his forties or fifties in good health and CMV-seronegative.

The chain recombines TRBV5-1 with TRBJ2-3; D gene uncertain. Germline V gene sequence: CDR1 SGHRS, CDR2 YFSETQ. The length of the CDR3 is 15 residues. The germline V and J ends were trimmed by 2 bases and 0 bases, with 10 bases remaining between them. The CDR3 nucleotides read TGCGCCAGCAGCTTTTTGGGCGCTAGCACAGATACGCAGTATTTT. Protein: CASSFLGASTDTQYF.

This rearrangement joins TRBV4-1 to TRBJ2-5; 11 bases fit TRBD2. The CDR3 is 16 residues long. Germline CDR1 MGHRA, CDR2 YSYEKL. Trimming cost V 3 bases and J 7 bases; bases outside gene matches: 10. The CDR3 here is CASSQDVAGGPVTQYF. CDR3 DNA sequence: TGCGCCAGCAGCCAGGATGTAGCGGGAGGGCCGGTGACCCAGTACTTC.

The chain carries TRBV7-3 and TRBJ1-2, with 10 nucleotides matching TRBD1. With V trimmed by 5 bases and J by 7 bases, 7 bases remained unmatched. CDR1 and CDR2 from the germline V gene are SGHTA and FQGTGA. This CDR3 is 14 amino acids long. The CDR3 DNA reads as TGTGCCAGCAGCCCCGGGACAGGGGTCGGTGGCTACACCTTC. It specifies CASSPGTGVGGYTF.

The V gene is TRBV28, the J gene TRBJ2-7; 7 bases fit TRBD2. The germline gives CDR1 MDHEN, CDR2 SYDVKM. V gave up 2 bases and J gave up 1 base; unmatched junction bases: 5. CDR3 length: 15 residues. CDR3 bases: TGTGCCAGCAGTTTAGCAGGGACTAAATCCTACGAGCAGTACTTC. Translation gives CASSLAGTKSYEQYF.

This chain uses TRBV5-8 with TRBJ2-4; D is unclear. This CDR3 comprises 16 residues. The germline V and J ends were trimmed by 1 base and 0 bases, with 11 bases remaining between them. Germline V lookup: CDR1 SGHTS, CDR2 YDEGEE. Written as DNA, the CDR3 is TGTGCCAGCAGCTTGTCTGGGCCCCTAGCCAAAAACATTCAGTACTTC. This translates into CASSLSGPLAKNIQYF.

V and J are TRBV11-1 and TRBJ2-6; TRBD1 matches at 7 bases. V was pared by 5 bases and J by 2 bases, with 6 bases of the junction left unmatched. CDR3 size: 16 residues. Germline V gene sequence: CDR1 SGHAT, CDR2 FQDESV (reference sequence). DNA for the CDR3: TGTGCCAGCAGCCCTACAGGGGCGACTGGGGCCAACGTCCTGACTTTC. Amino acids: CASSPTGATGANVLTF.

The CDR3, as DNA: TGCGCCAGCAGACTTAGCGGCGCAGTCACAGATACGCAGTATTTT. As protein: CASRLSGAVTDTQYF. V usage is TRBV5-1 and J usage is TRBJ2-3, with a tentative D call TRBD2 (6 bases). This CDR3 spans 15 amino acids. V was trimmed by 5 bases and J by 2 bases, leaving 15 bases between them. CDR1 and CDR2 from the germline V gene are SGHRS and YFSETQ.

The chain couples TRBV19 to TRBJ1-1; TRBD1 matches 8 bases. Per germline, CDR1 LNHDA and CDR2 SQIVND (reference sequence). V lost 6 bases, J lost 6 bases, and 9 bases stayed unmatched. The CDR3 runs to 14 residues. CDR3 region: CASRGQGAFAEAFF. The CDR3 coding sequence is TGTGCCAGTAGGGGTCAGGGGGCTTTCGCTGAAGCTTTCTTT.

The genes are TRBV7-9 and TRBJ2-5, with TRBD2 as a possible D gene (6 bases). The ends were cut back, 7 bases at V and 5 bases at J, with 17 bases in the middle. The CDR3 loop spans 14 amino acids. The V gene's germline CDR1 is SEHNR and CDR2 FQNEAQ (reference sequence). The CDR3 region is CASIGWGVGETQYF. CDR3 in DNA: TGTGCCAGCATCGGATGGGGGGTCGGGGAGACCCAGTACTTC.

The rearrangement links TRBV7-2 to TRBJ2-2; tentative D call: TRBD2 (7 bases). Germline loops: CDR1 SGHTA, CDR2 FQGNSA. Between the trimmed V and J ends, which lost 4 bases and 8 bases, there was a span of 17 bases. CDR3 length: 15 residues. In DNA form, the CDR3 reads TGTGCCAGCAGCTCCGGGGGGCCCCCCGAAGGGGAGCTGTTTTTT. It is translated as CASSSGGPPEGELFF.

V gene TRBV2 combines with J gene TRBJ2-2, with 7 bases fitting TRBD2. CDR1 and CDR2 (germline): SNHLY, FYNNEI. V lost 7 bases to trimming and J lost 6 bases; unmatched junction nucleotides: 5. CDR3 size: 13 residues. DNA of the CDR3: TGTGCCAGCATGGGGGGGATCGCCGGGGAGCTGTTTTTT. Amino acid sequence: CASMGGIAGELFF.

The chain links TRBV7-2 to TRBJ2-1; 12 bases align to TRBD2. Looked up from germline, CDR1 is SGHTA and CDR2 is FQGNSA. This CDR3 has 14 amino acids. V shed 11 bases, J shed 7 bases, and the junction held 9 bases outside the gene matches. The CDR3 here is CAGSSGRASNEQFF. CDR3 DNA sequence: TGTGCCGGCTCTAGCGGGAGGGCGTCGAATGAGCAGTTCTTC.

The chain couples TRBV7-3 to TRBJ2-1; 8 bases fit TRBD2. The CDR3 sequence is 17 residues long. V dropped 5 bases and J dropped 3; count of bases not matched to a gene: 12. Germline V gives CDR1 SGHTA, CDR2 FQGTGA. The CDR3 loop is CASSATLGLAGYNEQFF. CDR3 bases: TGTGCCAGCAGCGCTACCCTAGGGCTAGCGGGCTACAATGAGCAGTTCTTC.

The rearrangement links TRBV28 to TRBJ1-5; D unclear. The V end lost 0 bases, the J end lost 5 bases, and 14 bases lay between the germline ends. The CDR3 is made up of 16 amino acids. The germline gives CDR1 MDHEN, CDR2 SYDVKM. The CDR3: CASSLWGPRDDQPQHF. The CDR3 coding sequence is TGTGCCAGCAGTTTATGGGGCCCCAGAGATGATCAGCCCCAGCATTTT.

The chain carries TRBV7-2 and TRBJ2-3; tentatively, D is TRBD1 (5 bases). The CDR3 is 14 residues long. Trimming removed 1 base from V and 0 bases from J, with 5 bases in between. CDR1 SGHTA and CDR2 FQGNSA come from the germline V gene. The CDR3, as DNA: TGTGCCAGCAGCTTAGGACAGAGCACAGATACGCAGTATTTT. The encoded protein is CASSLGQSTDTQYF.

This sequence joins TRBV28 and TRBJ1-1; a possible D gene is TRBD1 (5 bases). CDR1 and CDR2 from the germline V gene are MDHEN and SYDVKM. V was cut by 6 bases and J by 1 base, with 24 bases left in between. There are 18 residues in the CDR3. The CDR3 protein is CASRRDRLGPGGNTEAFF. Here the CDR3 DNA reads TGTGCCAGCAGAAGGGACCGTTTGGGCCCGGGGGGGAACACTGAAGCTTTCTTT.

The CDR3 nucleotides read TGTGCCAGCAGTTTTTTTGTTTCGGGAGGTCACGGGGCCAACGTCCTGACTTTC. Translation gives CASSFFVSGGHGANVLTF. The gene calls are TRBV28 and TRBJ2-6; 7 bases match TRBD2. V shed 3 bases and J 4 bases; nucleotides not matched to a gene: 12. This CDR3 has 18 residues. From germline, CDR1 is MDHEN and CDR2 SYDVKM.

This clone has a handful of counts. The chain links TRBV2 to TRBJ2-7, with 10 bases that match TRBD1. Germline trimming cut 7 bases from V and 3 bases from J; bases unmatched to any gene: 3. Germline V lookup: CDR1 SNHLY, CDR2 FYNNEI. This CDR3 is 13 amino acids long. Written as DNA, the CDR3 is TGTGCCAGCACCCGGGACAGGGGCTACGAGCAGTACTTC. Translated: CASTRDRGYEQYF. Full variable domain (rest looked up from reference TRBV2 and TRBJ2-7): EPEVTQTPSHQVTQMGQEVILRCVPISNHLYFYWYRQILGQKVEFLVSFYNNEISEKSEIFDDQFSVERPDGSNFTLKIRSTKLEDSAMYFCASTRDRGYEQYFGPGTRLTVT.

This clone has only a few counts. This chain links TRBV6-5 with TRBJ1-1; 8 nucleotides align to TRBD1. The CDR3 sequence is 14 residues long. Germline-derived CDR1 and CDR2 are MNHEY and SVGAGI. V shed 7 bases and J 4 bases; nucleotides not matched to a gene: 8. The CDR3 is CASTGQGPSTEAFF. The CDR3, as DNA: TGTGCCAGCACCGGACAGGGTCCGAGCACTGAAGCTTTCTTT.

V usage is TRBV19 and J usage is TRBJ2-7; tentative D call: TRBD2 (6 bases). Germline values: CDR1 LNHDA, CDR2 SQIVND (reference sequence). This CDR3 contains 17 residues. The germline V and J ends were trimmed by 5 bases and 3 bases, with 23 bases remaining between them. CDR3 DNA sequence: TGTGCCAGTAGTTTGCGGTGGGCTTTAGCGGCGAACTACGAGCAGTACTTC. Its protein is CASSLRWALAANYEQYF.